This is a list of T cell receptor beta chains from one sample in a study of blood T cell repertoires in COVID-19. Repertoires were generated with immunoSEQ multiplex PCR, while TCRdb's copy carries only in-frame clones and drops some. The table lists a few hundred thousand clones, approximately 85% of them singletons. The material sequenced was PBMCs or T cells enriched from blood (not recorded which). These receptors were taken from a woman aged 50 to 60 who had recovered from COVID-19. Each CDR3 is given with its conserved first and last residue.

V gene | CDR3 protein
TRBV24-1 | CATSDPYTGELFF
TRBV28 | CASSLSRTGYSPLHF
TRBV28 | CASSLPGQGFYEQYF
TRBV7-2 | CASSLVAGDGNTIYF
TRBV29-1 | CSVAARRGYEQYF
TRBV19 | CASSIDRDYGYTF
TRBV29-1 | CSVASGLAGELARDTQYF
TRBV18 | CASSPLSGQINYGYTF
TRBV28 | CASSLVHRGEEDTGELFF
TRBV15 | CATSRDQTGGGNQPQHF
TRBV28 | CASSFGAGGRSPLHF
TRBV3-1/TRBV3-2 | CASSQDSPYNEQFF
TRBV25-1 | CASSEWGTGNEQFF
TRBV28 | CASTPEGLGYYGYTF
TRBV12-3/TRBV12-4 | CASSLQGSYEQYF
TRBV19 | CASSPTDLPYNEQFF
TRBV9 | CASNFGQGDGYGYTF
TRBV3-1/TRBV3-2 | CASSTTPTDTQYF
TRBV18 | CASSPPFKTYTEAFF
TRBV28 | CASSPRASVNYGYTF
TRBV11-2 | CASSPLSLRNTGELFF
TRBV4-2 | CASSPREGPSTGELFF
TRBV7-9 | CASSWGTGGKEKLFF
TRBV19 | CASRLGAGDTQYF
TRBV6-6 | CASSYGQRPQHF
TRBV6-5 | CASSTYPSYEQYF
TRBV5-6 | CASSLAGRMTSGAADTQYF
TRBV19 | CASSDPGDSRYEQYF
TRBV7-2 | CASSLGGRNRYEQYF
TRBV2 | CASSGDRVNSPLHF
TRBV11-2 | CASSPRGRGYTF
TRBV9 | CASSVGRQGNSIEQFF
TRBV19 | CASNSPTGGPQHF
TRBV11-2 | CASSLGLAGGPMFDEQFF
TRBV6-5 | CASRTTHISGNTIYF
TRBV6-5 | CASTPPGSAGGTQYF
TRBV5-1 | CASSLAAVGAGTDTQYF
TRBV6-5 | CASKWASGRGEQFF
TRBV9 | CASSSQTSGRTDEQFF
TRBV28 | CASRETSGRFYEQYF
TRBV27 | CASSLRGGWYF
TRBV10-3 | CAISPTGVYNSPLHF
TRBV3-1/TRBV3-2 | CASSLTSGRAWDTQYF
TRBV28 | CASSFLTGGSNQPQHF
TRBV5-1 | CASSSGQNTEAFF
TRBV6-2/TRBV6-3 | CASSQGNRNQPQHF
TRBV12-5 | CASGLSTRQGEVKLFF